The TCR beta chain described here comes from a study of OX40 agonist ivuxolimab in advanced cancers. Overall study context: Ivuxolimab was administered intravenously to patients at 0.01 to 10 mg/kg every 2 weeks. Overall study results and limits: In a subset of nonresponders, normalized T-cell clonal expansion was also low. Clones of CD4+ and CD8+ blood T cells grew by week 6 at doses of 0.1 to 3.0 mg/kg. The specificity for antigen of the expanded peripheral T cells was not determined.

As regards this clone: No antigen is known for it. The same CDR3 also results from other DNA sequences found in this sample.

Assay: immunoSEQ multiplex PCR; the TCRdb copy retains only in-frame clones and omits some. The top ten hold approximately 0.99% of the sample, which has about 60,000 clones, around nine tenths seen once. Trimming left V 2 bases short and J 6 bases short, with 9 bases between. Germline V gene sequence: CDR1 SGHTA, CDR2 FQGNSA. CDR3 size: 13 residues. This chain connects TRBV7-2 to TRBJ2-3, with D maybe TRBD2 (5 bases). Sequenced here: CD4+ or CD8+ T cells sorted from blood, sampled in a trial of the OX40 agonist ivuxolimab. The sequence came from an adult with an advanced solid tumor such as melanoma, head and neck, liver or kidney cancer. This CDR3 reads CASSLSPGDTQYF. For the CDR3, the DNA is TGTGCCAGCAGCTTAAGTCCGGGGGATACGCAGTATTTT.